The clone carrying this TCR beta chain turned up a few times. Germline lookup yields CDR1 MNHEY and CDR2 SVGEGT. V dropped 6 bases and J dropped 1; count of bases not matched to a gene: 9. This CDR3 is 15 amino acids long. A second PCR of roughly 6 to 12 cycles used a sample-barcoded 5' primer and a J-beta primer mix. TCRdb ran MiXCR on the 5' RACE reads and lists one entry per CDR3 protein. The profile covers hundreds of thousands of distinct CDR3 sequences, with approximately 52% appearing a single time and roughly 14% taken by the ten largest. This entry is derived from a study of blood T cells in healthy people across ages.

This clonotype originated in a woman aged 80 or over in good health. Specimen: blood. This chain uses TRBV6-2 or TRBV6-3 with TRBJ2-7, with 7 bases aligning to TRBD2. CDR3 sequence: CASRGRGSVSYEQYF. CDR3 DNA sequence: TGTGCCAGCAGGGGTCGCGGGAGCGTATCCTACGAGCAGTACTTC.